The following is a TCR beta chain sequence with its context. The antigen is undetermined. Only in-frame clones appear in the TCRdb table, and some are missing; sequencing was by immunoSEQ multiplex PCR. The profile shows approximately 83,000 clones, more than 75% of them singletons. The data belong to a study of T cells in localized non-small cell lung cancer. CDR3 size: 13 residues. V was clipped by 3 bases and J by 6 bases, with 10 bases between them. Germline assignment: CDR1 KGHSH and CDR2 LQKENI. Findings and limits, study-wide: Turning up in adjacent lung were a median roughly 62 of the top 100 tumor clones. Since sequencing was restricted to only one region of the tumor, intratumor heterogeneity remains a possibility.

The receptor was derived from a woman between 35 and 75 years old with stage I squamous cell lung carcinoma. Source: peripheral blood, taken before any cancer treatment. This rearrangement joins TRBV18 to TRBJ2-3; D not certain. In nucleotides, the CDR3 is TGTGCCAGCTCACCTAACTCGGCTGATACGCAGTATTTT. It codes for CASSPNSADTQYF.